This T cell receptor beta chain was sequenced during a study of PD-1 blockade in classical Hodgkin lymphoma. V lost 6 bases and J lost 14, with 14 bases in between. CDR3 size: 10 residues. In germline, CDR1 is DFQATT, CDR2 SNEGSKA (reference sequence). Study results and limitations: Complete responders' baseline diversity resembled that of newly diagnosed patients. Whereas CD4+ TCR diversity had risen significantly by C4D1, CD8+ TCR diversity had not. Patients who initiated nivolumab within 1 year of ASCT were excluded.

All patients experienced relapse after autologous stem cell transplantation, and brentuximab vedotin exposure was variable. Assay used: immunoSEQ multiplex PCR; TCRdb lists only in-frame clones, some missing. The sample records 39,000 or so clones, about 86% being singletons. In regard to this clone: The target antigen is unknown.

The rearrangement links TRBV20-1 to TRBJ2-1, with D perhaps TRBD2 (5 bases). The sequenced sample was peripheral blood mononuclear cells (PBMCs), obtained before the second cycle of nivolumab. The sequence was collected from a human donor with classical Hodgkin lymphoma. CDR3 bases: TGCAGTGCGAGTCAACTAGTCGAGTTCTTC. Encoded protein: CSASQLVEFF.